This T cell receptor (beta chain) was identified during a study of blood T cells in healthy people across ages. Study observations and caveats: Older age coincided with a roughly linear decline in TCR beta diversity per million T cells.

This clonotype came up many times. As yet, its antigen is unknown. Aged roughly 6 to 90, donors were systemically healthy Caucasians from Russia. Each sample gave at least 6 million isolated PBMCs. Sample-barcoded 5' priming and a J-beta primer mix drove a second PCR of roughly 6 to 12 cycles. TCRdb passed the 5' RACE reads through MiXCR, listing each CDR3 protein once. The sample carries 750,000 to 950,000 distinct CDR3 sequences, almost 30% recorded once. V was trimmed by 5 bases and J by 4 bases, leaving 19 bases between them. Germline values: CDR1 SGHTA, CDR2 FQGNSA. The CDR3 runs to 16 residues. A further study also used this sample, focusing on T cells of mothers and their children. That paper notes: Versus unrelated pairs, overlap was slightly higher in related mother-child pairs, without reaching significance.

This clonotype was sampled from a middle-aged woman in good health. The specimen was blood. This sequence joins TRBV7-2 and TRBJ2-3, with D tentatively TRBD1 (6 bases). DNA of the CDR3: TGTGCCAGCAGCCCTTATGGGCAGGGGCCAGCAGATACGCAGTATTTT. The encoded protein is CASSPYGQGPADTQYF.